This paragraph covers one TCR beta chain sequence. As handled by the study authors: Amplification of reference gene primers was used by the study to estimate nucleated cell counts. Data came from immunoSEQ multiplex PCR; TCRdb stores just in-frame clones and leaves some out. That table is the source of V, J and clone size, and D and trimming were worked out from the DNA. This sample has just over 65,000 clones, with roughly 90% found just once. This sample is drawn from a study of blood T cell repertoires in COVID-19. Study in general: There were acute and convalescent COVID-19 samples, and they came from the United States, Italy and Spain. Sample material is recorded as cDNA or gDNA derived from T cells, B-cell-depleted T cells, or PBMCs.

The specimen was peripheral blood. This sequence originates from a man in his sixties with acute or convalescent COVID-19.

This CDR3 reads CASKGAARGYNEQFF. The DNA for the CDR3 is TGTGCCAGCAAGGGGGCAGCGCGGGGCTACAATGAGCAGTTCTTC. The rearrangement uses TRBV3-1 (or the pseudogene TRBV3-2) and TRBJ2-1, with a possible D match to TRBD1 (7 bases). This CDR3 has 15 amino acids. The germline V gene encodes CDR1 LGHDT and CDR2 YNNKEL (reference sequence). Trimming left V 7 bases short and J 3 bases short, with 16 bases between.